The 5 T cell receptor beta chains presented below share a single source sample, sequenced in a study of regulatory T cells in long-lasting Graves disease. Arm-PCR with iRepertoire HTBI primers amplified the CDR3 regions for these TCR beta libraries. One entry per CDR3 protein results from TCRdb running MiXCR on the multiplex PCR reads. In the table there are about half a million distinct CDR3 sequences, around 11% of which are singletons. This sample's time point: newly diagnosed GD, antithyroid drugs for less than 3 months. Isolated PBMC RNA provided the starting material for the TCR library. These data also featured in a second study, about T cells in Graves' hyperthyroidism and ophthalmopathy.

The material was peripheral blood mononuclear cells (PBMCs), obtained at new diagnosis, from a patient treated with antithyroid drugs. These receptor sequences come from a woman aged 25 to 45 with Graves disease.

There are a few counts of this clonotype. This chain links TRBV24-1 with TRBJ2-5; D is uncertain. The CDR3 covers 14 residues. V was cut by 4 bases and J by 5 bases, with 13 bases left in between. Per germline, CDR1 KGHDR and CDR2 SFDVKD. CDR3 coding DNA: TGTGCCACCAGTGACCCGCGTTTCCGGGAGACCCAGTACTTC. Translating it yields CATSDPRFRETQYF.

This clonotype was recorded many times. The gene calls are TRBV18 and TRBJ2-3; D is ambiguous. V was pared by 0 bases and J by 6 bases, with 7 bases between. Germline CDR1 KGHSH, CDR2 LQKENI. This CDR3 comprises 13 residues. The CDR3 DNA sequence: TGTGCCAGCTCACCACCTGGGGTTGATACGCAGTATTTT. Protein sequence: CASSPPGVDTQYF.

In this sample, this clonotype turned up a few times. The V gene is TRBV19, the J gene TRBJ1-5; D not certain. V lost 7 bases to trimming and J lost 6 bases, with 13 bases between them. The CDR3 totals 13 residues. Looked up from germline, CDR1 is LNHDA and CDR2 is SQIVND (reference sequence). The CDR3 DNA sequence: TGTGCCAGTAATTCCGGATGGGGTCAGCCCCAGCATTTT. Translated, it gives CASNSGWGQPQHF.

The rearrangement links TRBV20-1 to TRBJ2-1; 10 bases align to TRBD2. Trimming removed 3 bases from V and 7 bases from J; junction bases left unmatched: 12. This CDR3 spans 16 amino acids. Germline lookup yields CDR1 DFQATT and CDR2 SNEGSKA (reference sequence). The CDR3 region is CSASTPSGSSGNEQFF. The CDR3 DNA is TGCAGTGCTAGTACTCCTAGCGGGAGTTCTGGGAATGAGCAGTTCTTC.

In regard to this clonotype: A read error is the likely source, as a far larger clone sits one nucleotide away. The CDR3 is CASRRDSNTEALF. DNA for the CDR3: TGTGCCAGCAGACGGGACAGTAACACTGAAGCTCTCTTT. V usage is TRBV12-3 or TRBV12-4 and J usage is TRBJ1-1; 7 nucleotides line up with TRBD1. CDR3 size: 13 residues.